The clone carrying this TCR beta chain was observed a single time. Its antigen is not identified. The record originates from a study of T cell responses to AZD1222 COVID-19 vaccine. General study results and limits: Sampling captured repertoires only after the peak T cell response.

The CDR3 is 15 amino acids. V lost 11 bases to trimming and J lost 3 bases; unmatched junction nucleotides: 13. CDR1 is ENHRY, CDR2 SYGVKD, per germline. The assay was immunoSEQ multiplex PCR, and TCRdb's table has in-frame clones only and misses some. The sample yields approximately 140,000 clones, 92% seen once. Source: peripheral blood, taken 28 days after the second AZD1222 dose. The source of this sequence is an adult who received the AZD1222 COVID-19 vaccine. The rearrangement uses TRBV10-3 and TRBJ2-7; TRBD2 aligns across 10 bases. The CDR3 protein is CASNVGASGSYEQYF. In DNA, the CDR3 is TGTGCCTCCAACGTGGGGGCTAGCGGGAGCTACGAGCAGTACTTC.